Following are 18 T cell receptor beta chains from one sample sequenced in a study of blood T cell repertoires in COVID-19. Measured with immunoSEQ multiplex PCR; TCRdb has only the in-frame clones, and not every one. The sample gives about 230,000 clones, roughly 88% of which show up once; roughly 27% is in the top ten. Sequencing input: peripheral blood. These receptors were collected from a man aged 40-55 years with acute or convalescent COVID-19.

V gene TRBV5-1 combines with J gene TRBJ2-1, with D perhaps TRBD2 (6 bases). The CDR3 totals 14 residues. Per the germline V gene, CDR1 is SGHRS and CDR2 is YFSETQ. The V gene lost 4 bases and the J gene lost 3 bases, with 11 bases spanning the gap. CDR3 bases: TGCGCCAGCAGCGACCGGGACTTCTACAATGAGCAGTTCTTC. Translating gives CASSDRDFYNEQFF. The full variable domain, in which reference TRBV5-1 and TRBJ2-1 provide the parts outside the CDR3, is KAGVTQTPRYLIKTRGQQVTLSCSPISGHRSVSWYQQTPGQGLQFLFEYFSETQRNKGNFPGRFSGRQFSNSRSEMNVSTLELGDSALYLCASSDRDFYNEQFFGPGTRLTVL.

This chain connects TRBV9 to TRBJ2-2, with 7 bases aligning to TRBD2. J gave up 6 bases and V 0 bases, and 14 bases lay outside the gene matches. This CDR3 spans 18 amino acids. Germline CDR1 is SGDLS and CDR2 is YYNGEE. The CDR3 sequence is CASSVGVVGLGVSGELFF. The CDR3 DNA is TGTGCCAGCAGCGTAGGAGTTGTAGGACTAGGGGTTTCCGGGGAGCTGTTTTTT.

V is TRBV14 and J is TRBJ1-2; TRBD1 agrees at 10 bases. Germline loops: CDR1 SGHDN, CDR2 FVKESK. The length of the CDR3 is 15 residues. The junction had 7 bases not matched to a gene; V was cut back by 2 bases and J by 7 bases. The CDR3 here is CASSQLTGGVGGYTF. DNA of the CDR3: TGTGCCAGCAGCCAATTGACAGGGGGCGTCGGTGGCTACACCTTC.

The V and J genes are TRBV15 and TRBJ1-2, with 7 bases matching TRBD1. This CDR3 comprises 18 residues. Germline CDR1 is LNHNV and CDR2 is YYDKDF (reference sequence). V gave up 1 base and J gave up 1 base; unmatched junction bases: 12. DNA for the CDR3: TGTGCCACCAGCAGAGGGGGGGCAGGGGGTTCTTTTAACTATGGCTACACCTTC. Translation: CATSRGGAGGSFNYGYTF.

This chain uses TRBV18 with TRBJ2-1, with 8 bases that match TRBD1. The CDR3 has 14 amino acids. The ends lost 6 bases at V and 2 bases at J; junction bases unmatched: 3. The V gene's germline CDR1 is KGHSH and CDR2 LQKENI. Written as DNA, the CDR3 is TGTGCCAGCTCGTCAGGGGGCCCCTACAATGAGCAGTTCTTC. Protein product: CASSSGGPYNEQFF.

The V gene is TRBV5-4, the J gene TRBJ2-3; 15 nucleotides match TRBD2. The CDR3 consists of 15 residues. J lost 6 bases, V lost 2 bases, and 1 base had no gene match. Germline V gene lookup returns CDR1 SGHNT and CDR2 YYREEE (reference sequence). CDR3 in DNA: TGTGCCAGCAGCTTCGGACTAGCGGGAGGGGATACGCAGTATTTT. Translation: CASSFGLAGGDTQYF.

This chain links TRBV7-2 with TRBJ2-7; D possibly corresponds to TRBD2 (5 bases). CDR3 length: 13 residues. In germline, CDR1 is SGHTA, CDR2 FQGNSA. V was shortened by 3 bases and J by 3 bases, with 9 bases between the two germline ends. CDR3 nucleotides: TGTGCCAGCAGCTTTGGAGGTGGCTACGAGCAGTACTTC. It codes for CASSFGGGYEQYF.

The chain joins TRBV19 to TRBJ1-1; D may be TRBD1 (5 bases). CDR3 length: 15 amino acids. The V end was cut by 3 bases, the J end by 6 bases, with 17 bases between. Germline CDR1 LNHDA, CDR2 SQIVND (reference sequence). CDR3 DNA sequence: TGTGCCAGTAGTATGAATAGGTTGGCAGGGTCTGAAGCTTTCTTT. Amino acid sequence: CASSMNRLAGSEAFF.

V and J are TRBV28 and TRBJ1-5; 9 nucleotides match TRBD1. CDR3 length equals 16 residues. Germline CDR1 MDHEN, CDR2 SYDVKM. After removal of 6 bases from V and 6 bases from J, the junction contained 12 bases not matched to a gene. The CDR3 sequence: CASRITNGQGFQPQHF. CDR3 coding DNA: TGTGCCAGCAGAATTACTAATGGACAGGGGTTTCAGCCCCAGCATTTT.

The rearrangement links TRBV30 to TRBJ1-3; D remains ambiguous. With 2 bases removed from V and 0 bases from J, the gap between germline ends came to 11 bases. Looked up from germline, CDR1 is GTSNPN and CDR2 is SVGIG (reference sequence). This CDR3 spans 15 amino acids. The CDR3 reads CAWSSGVYSGNTIYF. In DNA, the CDR3 is TGTGCCTGGAGTAGCGGGGTTTACTCTGGAAACACCATATATTTT.

This clone appeared a single time. The sample holds other DNA sequences that translate to the same CDR3. The CDR3 region has the DNA TGTGCCAGCAGCTTCGGGGGCAATCAGCCCCAGCATTTT. Translation: CASSFGGNQPQHF. The J gene is TRBJ1-5, the V gene TRBV11-2; D unclear. The CDR3 has 13 amino acids. V dropped 3 bases and J dropped 2 bases, with 5 bases sitting between them. Germline lookup yields CDR1 SGHAT and CDR2 FQNNGV.

The V and J genes are TRBV29-1 and TRBJ2-2; 10 bases are a match to TRBD1. With 3 bases clipped from V and 7 bases from J, the junction kept 11 bases outside the gene matches. CDR1 and CDR2 from the germline V gene are SQVTM and ANQGSEA. The CDR3 runs to 16 residues. DNA of the CDR3: TGCAGCGTTGAGGCTCCTGACAGGGGGCATGACGGGGAGCTGTTTTTT. Protein: CSVEAPDRGHDGELFF.

The rearrangement joins TRBV5-1 to TRBJ2-2; D is perhaps TRBD1 (6 bases). The CDR3 spans 13 residues. Germline lookup yields CDR1 SGHRS and CDR2 YFSETQ. The V end lost 0 bases, the J end lost 6 bases, and 6 bases lay between the germline ends. The CDR3 nucleotides are TGCGCCAGCAGCTTGGAGGGGGCCGGGGAGCTGTTTTTT. It is translated as CASSLEGAGELFF.

The chain combines TRBV6-5 with TRBJ1-6; 7 bases align to TRBD1. Germline V gene lookup returns CDR1 MNHEY and CDR2 SVGAGI. The CDR3 has 15 amino acids. The V gene end was trimmed by 6 bases and the J gene end by 3 bases; junction bases not matched to a gene: 5. The DNA of the CDR3 is TGTGCCAGCAGCAACGACAGGGACTATAATTCACCCCTCCACTTT. It is translated as CASSNDRDYNSPLHF.

The chain employs TRBV6-5 and TRBJ2-1, with 14 bases fitting TRBD2. This CDR3 comprises 14 residues. The V gene end was trimmed by 10 bases and the J gene end by 6 bases; junction bases not matched to a gene: 5. Germline loops: CDR1 MNHEY, CDR2 SVGAGI. The CDR3 sequence is CATRGTSGSNEQFF. In nucleotides, the CDR3 is TGTGCCACCCGAGGGACTAGCGGGAGCAATGAGCAGTTCTTC.

The chain employs TRBV7-2 and TRBJ2-3; 10 nucleotides align to TRBD2. The V segment lost 1 base and the J segment 5 bases; nucleotides outside the gene matches: 3. CDR3 length equals 15 residues. Germline values: CDR1 SGHTA, CDR2 FQGNSA. The chain's CDR3 is CASSLGLAGVDTQYF. The CDR3 region has the DNA TGTGCCAGCAGCTTAGGGCTAGCGGGAGTAGATACGCAGTATTTT.

This clone came up once. The V call is TRBV7-6, the J call TRBJ2-5, with D possibly TRBD2 on 6 matching bases. CDR3 length equals 15 residues. Trimming stripped 4 bases from V and 7 bases from J, with 19 bases between. Germline CDR1 reads SGHVS; CDR2 reads FNYEAQ. CDR3 residues: CASSSPVDGRLTQYF. The CDR3 region has the DNA TGTGCCAGCAGCTCCCCCGTCGACGGGAGACTGACCCAGTACTTC.

The chain uses TRBV6-5 and TRBJ2-4; unclear D gene. Trimming took 8 bases from V and 4 from J, leaving 6 bases between them. There are 11 residues in the CDR3. Germline CDR1 MNHEY, CDR2 SVGAGI. CDR3 nucleotide sequence: TGTGCCAGCTTCTCGAAAAACATTCAGTACTTC. It translates to CASFSKNIQYF.